A single sample is the source of the 27 T cell receptor beta chains below, sequenced in a study of PD-L1 blockade in urothelial cancer (TCRdb year 2017). The receptor library was made with the immunoSEQ multiplex PCR assay. The clones in this table, taken by TCRdb from immuneACCESS, are in-frame only. Not every clone is retained; where verified, under half of the shortfall comes from an unresolved V gene, and the cause of the rest is unknown. This sample lists around 40,000 clones; about 89% were detected once. Clones ranked in the top ten supply around 2% of the sample. The input for sequencing was PBMCs, taken around atezolizumab (anti-PD-L1) treatment. The receptors here all came from a man between 60 and 75 years old with urothelial cancer.

The CDR3 nucleotides read TGTGCCAGCAGTTTGCTGGAGGGAGCCGAGCAGTACTTC. This translates into CASSLLEGAEQYF. The chain has TRBV27 and TRBJ2-7; tentatively, D is TRBD2 (6 bases). The CDR3 totals 13 residues. The germline V gene encodes CDR1 MNHEY and CDR2 SMNVEV (reference sequence). Trimming pared 3 bases from V and 6 bases from J, leaving 12 bases between.

The CDR3 loop is CASPRPGADTQYF. The CDR3 coding sequence is TGTGCCAGCCCCCGACCGGGGGCAGATACGCAGTATTTT. V usage is TRBV6-1 and J usage is TRBJ2-3, with a tentative D call TRBD2 (6 bases). V was clipped by 8 bases and J by 4 bases, with 13 bases between them. The CDR3 covers 13 residues. CDR1 and CDR2 from the germline V gene are MNHNS and SASEGT.

This chain connects TRBV5-1 to TRBJ2-7; 7 nucleotides align to TRBD2. Germline CDR1 and CDR2: SGHRS and YFSETQ. The V and J ends lost 1 base and 7 bases, in that order; junction bases with no gene match: 11. The CDR3 spans 15 residues. CDR3 in amino acids: CASSLSSGTNGEQYF. Here the CDR3 DNA reads TGCGCCAGCAGCTTGAGCTCCGGGACTAACGGGGAGCAGTACTTC.

J is TRBJ2-1 and V is TRBV5-3; 8 nucleotides match TRBD2. TRBV5-3 is identified as an open reading frame with a role that is uncertain. Unmatched junction bases numbered 15, after V lost 6 bases and J lost 1 base. This CDR3 contains 18 residues. For the CDR3, the DNA is TGTGCCAGAACCCCGTGGGGGTCGGGACTAGTTTCCTACAATGAGCAGTTCTTC. It codes for CARTPWGSGLVSYNEQFF.

This clone was picked up one time. The chain is built from TRBV7-7 and TRBJ2-2; no clear D. With 10 bases removed from V and 5 bases from J, the gap between germline ends came to 8 bases. This CDR3 is 11 amino acids long. Looked up from germline, CDR1 is SSHAT and CDR2 is FNYEAQ (reference sequence). The CDR3: CAKSETGELFF. The DNA of the CDR3 is TGTGCCAAGAGTGAGACCGGGGAGCTGTTTTTT.

The DNA of the CDR3 is TGTGCCAGCAGCCTAAGGAGCTCCTATAATTCACCCCTCCACTTT. Amino acids: CASSLRSSYNSPLHF. The chain recombines TRBV11-2 with TRBJ1-6; D gene ambiguous. Between the trimmed V and J ends, which lost 5 bases and 0 bases, there was a span of 8 bases. This CDR3 contains 15 residues. Germline CDR1 is SGHAT and CDR2 is FQNNGV.

V is TRBV27 and J is TRBJ2-1, with D uncertain. Germline lookup yields CDR1 MNHEY and CDR2 SMNVEV (reference sequence). With 3 bases removed from V and 7 bases from J, the gap between germline ends came to 4 bases. The CDR3 covers 11 residues. The CDR3 reads CASSFRNEQFF. In nucleotides, the CDR3 is TGTGCCAGCAGTTTCAGGAATGAGCAGTTCTTC.

The rearrangement links TRBV19 to TRBJ2-7, with D possibly TRBD1 on 5 matching bases. Germline V gene sequence: CDR1 LNHDA, CDR2 SQIVND (reference sequence). Trimming took 5 bases from V and 2 from J, leaving 16 bases between them. This CDR3 spans 15 amino acids. DNA of the CDR3: TGTGCCAGTAGTGCTATGGGAATAGGGGCCTACGAGCAGTACTTC. As protein: CASSAMGIGAYEQYF.

The chain joins TRBV28 to TRBJ2-2; D might be TRBD2 (5 bases). Per germline, CDR1 MDHEN and CDR2 SYDVKM. V lost 7 bases and J lost 4, with 10 bases in between. The CDR3 sequence is 13 residues long. CDR3 sequence: CASMRDVTGELFF. CDR3 sequence (DNA): TGTGCCAGCATGAGGGATGTCACCGGGGAGCTGTTTTTT.

This chain links TRBV2 with TRBJ2-2, with TRBD1 matching 7 bases. Germline trimming cut 2 bases from V and 0 bases from J; bases unmatched to any gene: 3. The CDR3 extends over 16 amino acids. The germline CDR1 and CDR2 sequences are SNHLY and FYNNEI. This CDR3 is CASSESGTANTGELFF. CDR3 nucleotide sequence: TGTGCCAGCAGTGAATCGGGGACAGCGAACACCGGGGAGCTGTTTTTT.

This chain joins TRBV4-1 and TRBJ2-7; no clear D gene. V was trimmed by 4 bases and J by 0 bases, leaving 19 bases between them. The germline gives CDR1 MGHRA, CDR2 YSYEKL. This CDR3 is 17 amino acids long. CDR3 nucleotide sequence: TGCGCCAGCAGCCTAGACCCCGGGTCATCACTCTCCTACGAGCAGTACTTC. The encoded protein is CASSLDPGSSLSYEQYF.

The V gene is TRBV29-1, the J gene TRBJ2-4; the match to TRBD2 covers 8 bases. The trim removed 7 bases at V and 1 base at J, leaving 18 bases unmatched. Germline CDR1 SQVTM, CDR2 ANQGSEA. This CDR3 is built from 18 residues. Here the CDR3 reads CSGRGAERLVLAKNIQYF. In DNA, the CDR3 is TGCAGCGGGCGGGGGGCGGAAAGGCTTGTTTTGGCCAAAAACATTCAGTACTTC.

The V gene is TRBV19, the J gene TRBJ2-2; D possibly corresponds to TRBD1 (5 bases). The CDR3 totals 15 residues. V was cut by 5 bases and J by 3 bases, with 13 bases left in between. Germline CDR1 LNHDA, CDR2 SQIVND (reference sequence). Written as DNA, the CDR3 is TGTGCCAGTAGTTGGACAACCCGGGACACCGGGGAGCTGTTTTTT. This gives the protein CASSWTTRDTGELFF.

The table lists this clone with a count of one. The rearrangement uses TRBV6-1 and TRBJ1-1; D gene uncertain. The CDR3 has 15 amino acids. Trimming pared 10 bases from V and 5 bases from J, leaving 23 bases between. CDR1 and CDR2 from the germline V gene are MNHNS and SASEGT. CDR3 protein: CANSKTRGLGTEAFF. CDR3 bases: TGTGCCAACTCAAAAACCAGAGGGTTGGGAACTGAAGCTTTCTTT.

The rearrangement joins TRBV5-1 to TRBJ2-1; D unresolved. This CDR3 comprises 15 residues. Trimming stripped 4 bases from V and 0 bases from J, with 11 bases between. Per the germline V gene, CDR1 is SGHRS and CDR2 is YFSETQ. CDR3 residues: CASSPPLDSYNEQFF. The CDR3 DNA is TGCGCCAGCAGCCCGCCCCTAGACTCCTACAATGAGCAGTTCTTC.

The chain carries TRBV14 and TRBJ2-2, with 10 bases lining up with TRBD2. Trimming removed 4 bases from V and 4 bases from J; junction bases left unmatched: 9. Per the germline V gene, CDR1 is SGHDN and CDR2 is FVKESK. CDR3 length: 17 amino acids. In nucleotides, the CDR3 is TGTGCCAGCAGCCGACCGAGCTGGACTAGCGGCACCGGGGAGCTGTTTTTT. Translated, it gives CASSRPSWTSGTGELFF.

The chain combines TRBV2 with TRBJ2-7; D perhaps matches TRBD1 (6 bases). This CDR3 is built from 14 residues. Germline V gene data show CDR1 as SNHLY and CDR2 as FYNNEI. The germline V and J ends were trimmed by 7 bases and 4 bases, with 17 bases remaining between them. The CDR3 coding sequence is TGTGCCAGCAAAGCTCCCCCTCAGGGGTACGAGCAGTACTTC. This codes for CASKAPPQGYEQYF.

The V gene is TRBV27, the J gene TRBJ1-4; TRBD1 aligns across 8 bases. The germline V gene encodes CDR1 MNHEY and CDR2 SMNVEV (reference sequence). Trimming cost V 4 bases and J 2 bases; bases outside gene matches: 3. This CDR3 has 15 residues. The CDR3 loop is CASSSQGATNEKLFF. CDR3 in DNA: TGTGCCAGCAGTTCCCAGGGGGCGACTAATGAAAAACTGTTTTTT.

This clone was seen once. This chain uses TRBV6-5 with TRBJ2-5; 7 bases map to TRBD2. V lost 2 bases, J lost 1 base, and 4 bases stayed unmatched. Germline-derived CDR1 and CDR2 are MNHEY and SVGAGI. The CDR3 is 15 amino acids. The DNA of the CDR3 is TGTGCCAGCAGTTACGGCGGGGGAATCCAAGAGACCCAGTACTTC. Protein sequence: CASSYGGGIQETQYF.

The chain has TRBV10-3 and TRBJ2-2; D possibly corresponds to TRBD1 (5 bases). The CDR3 sequence is 14 residues long. Germline V CDR1 and CDR2: ENHRY, SYGVKD. Trimming removed 2 bases at V and 1 base at J, with 5 bases between. Here the CDR3 reads CAISETGNTGELFF. The CDR3 DNA sequence: TGTGCCATCAGTGAGACAGGGAACACCGGGGAGCTGTTTTTT.

The chain uses TRBV28 and TRBJ2-7; TRBD1 agrees at 9 bases. The germline V gene encodes CDR1 MDHEN and CDR2 SYDVKM. V trimming: 6 bases; J trimming: 3 bases; junction bases outside the gene matches: 3. This CDR3 is built from 13 residues. Here the CDR3 reads CASRSGQGYEQYF. The CDR3 nucleotides read TGTGCCAGCAGGTCGGGACAGGGCTACGAGCAGTACTTC.

The V gene is TRBV18, the J gene TRBJ2-7, with a tentative D call TRBD2 (7 bases). CDR1 is KGHSH and CDR2 is LQKENI in the germline V gene. With 2 bases removed from V and 5 bases from J, the gap between germline ends came to 16 bases. There are 15 residues in the CDR3. CDR3 nucleotide sequence: TGTGCCAGCTCACCAAAAGGGGGGGGCGCCGACGAGCAGTACTTC. Its protein is CASSPKGGGADEQYF. Supplemented by reference TRBV18 and TRBJ2-7, the full variable domain reads NAGVMQNPRHLVRRRGQEARLRCSPMKGHSHVYWYRQLPEEGLKFMVYLQKENIIDESGMPKERFSAEFPKEGPSILRIQQVVRGDSAAYFCASSPKGGGADEQYFGPGTRLTVT.

J is TRBJ1-1 and V is TRBV19; D is unclear. The germline V and J ends were trimmed by 3 bases and 2 bases, with 10 bases remaining between them. The CDR3 extends over 14 amino acids. Per the germline V gene, CDR1 is LNHDA and CDR2 is SQIVND (reference sequence). The CDR3 DNA reads TGTGCCAGTAGTATTAGCGGAAGAAACACTGAAGCTTTCTTT. Protein: CASSISGRNTEAFF.

The chain employs TRBV25-1 and TRBJ2-6; possible D gene TRBD1, 6 bases. CDR1 is MGHDK and CDR2 is SYGVNS in the germline V gene. This CDR3 is 16 amino acids long. V gave up 4 bases and J gave up 4 bases, with 14 bases separating them. The CDR3 region is CASSAAGVSGANVLTF. The CDR3 coding sequence is TGTGCCAGCAGTGCAGCAGGGGTTTCCGGGGCCAACGTCCTGACTTTC.

The genes are TRBV5-1 and TRBJ2-7; the D gene is possibly TRBD2 (6 bases). Per germline, CDR1 SGHRS and CDR2 YFSETQ. V was pared by 4 bases and J by 0 bases, with 14 bases between. The CDR3 runs 15 residues. The CDR3 nucleotides read TGCGCCAGCAGCCCTGGAGCGGAGGGCTCCTACGAGCAGTACTTC. As protein: CASSPGAEGSYEQYF.

The CDR3 DNA follows: TGTGCCAGCAGCCCCGACAGGGAATCGCCCCTCCACTTT. It encodes CASSPDRESPLHF. The chain uses TRBV7-9 and TRBJ1-6, with 7 nucleotides matching TRBD1. Germline loops: CDR1 SEHNR, CDR2 FQNEAQ (reference sequence). J gave up 13 bases and V 5 bases, and 8 bases lay outside the gene matches. This CDR3 contains 13 residues.

The gene calls are TRBV6-1 and TRBJ1-5; D gene ambiguous. The CDR3 is 18 residues long. The V end was cut by 4 bases, the J end by 0 bases, with 19 bases between. Per the germline V gene, CDR1 is MNHNS and CDR2 is SASEGT. CDR3 region: CASSVNPPETNSNQPQHF. In DNA, the CDR3 is TGTGCCAGCAGTGTAAATCCTCCCGAGACTAATAGCAATCAGCCCCAGCATTTT.